Each of the 17 T cell receptor beta chains below was sequenced from the same sample in a study of shared clonotypes between healthy human individuals (TCRdb year 2020). The library was made by the immunoSEQ multiplex PCR assay. TCRdb took this table from immuneACCESS and kept in-frame rearrangements with V and J called. Such tables lack part of the clones; where checked against another copy, unresolved V genes explain under half of the gap, and the rest is unexplained. This sample is represented by about 490,000 clones; approximately 82% of them were singletons. In total, the top ten clones hold about 12% of the sample. Sequenced input: PBMCs. Source of these receptors: a woman in her thirties or forties in good health. Some clones in this sample may be carry-over from other donors' samples.

The chain uses TRBV6-1 and TRBJ2-3; D unclear. The CDR3 is 11 residues long. Germline assignment: CDR1 MNHNS and CDR2 SASEGT. V was shortened by 7 bases and J by 6 bases, with 8 bases between the two germline ends. This chain's CDR3 is CASTRFDTQYF. The CDR3 bases are TGTGCCAGCACCAGATTCGATACGCAGTATTTT.

The chain is built from TRBV7-9 and TRBJ1-1; no firm D call. The germline CDR1 and CDR2 sequences are SEHNR and FQNEAQ (reference sequence). Trimming took 6 bases from V and 4 from J, leaving 9 bases between them. This CDR3 is 12 amino acids long. CDR3: CASRLGSTEAFF. In nucleotides, the CDR3 is TGTGCCAGCAGATTGGGGAGCACTGAAGCTTTCTTT.

The chain links TRBV30 to TRBJ2-3; perhaps TRBD1 as D (5 bases). The CDR3 sequence is 12 residues long. CDR1 GTSNPN and CDR2 SVGIG come from the germline V gene (reference sequence). V lost 1 base to trimming and J lost 8 bases, with 10 bases between them. CDR3 loop: CAWSAGQGTQYF. The DNA for the CDR3 is TGTGCCTGGAGTGCGGGTCAGGGTACGCAGTATTTT. The whole variable domain, filled in from reference TRBV30 and TRBJ2-3, reads SQTIHQWPATLVQPVGSPLSLECTVEGTSNPNLYWYRQAAGRGLQLLFYSVGIGQISSEVPQNLSASRPQDRQFILSSKKLLLSDSGFYLCAWSAGQGTQYFGPGTRLTVL.

The gene calls are TRBV5-1 and TRBJ1-2, with 7 positions matching TRBD1. V dropped 1 base and J dropped 3; count of bases not matched to a gene: 6. The CDR3 spans 15 residues. The germline CDR1 and CDR2 sequences are SGHRS and YFSETQ. The DNA for the CDR3 is TGCGCCAGCAGCTTGAACAGGGGTGGGGACTATGGCTACACCTTC. Translation gives CASSLNRGGDYGYTF.

This chain uses TRBV11-3 with TRBJ2-7, with TRBD2 identical over 7 bases. CDR1 and CDR2 (germline): SGHNT, YENEEA. The CDR3 has 13 amino acids. The V gene end was trimmed by 5 bases and the J gene end by 2 bases; junction bases not matched to a gene: 3. The CDR3 DNA reads TGTGCCAGCAGCCCGAGCGGGGCCTACGAGCAGTACTTC. Translation: CASSPSGAYEQYF.

The chain couples TRBV27 to TRBJ1-2, with 10 bases aligning to TRBD1. The CDR3 is 15 amino acids. CDR1 and CDR2 from the germline V gene are MNHEY and SMNVEV (reference sequence). The junction had 6 bases not matched to a gene; V was cut back by 1 base and J by 7 bases. The CDR3 reads CASSLWGQGKGGYTF. The CDR3 nucleotides read TGTGCCAGCAGTTTATGGGGACAGGGGAAAGGTGGCTACACCTTC.

The sample holds a few counts of this clone. J is TRBJ1-6 and V is TRBV10-3; D may be TRBD1 (5 bases). Trimming pared 6 bases from V and 11 bases from J, leaving 17 bases between. CDR3 length: 14 amino acids. Germline V gene data show CDR1 as ENHRY and CDR2 as SYGVKD. The chain's CDR3 is CAIREGERGTPLHF. In nucleotides, the CDR3 is TGTGCCATCAGGGAAGGGGAACGGGGGACACCCCTCCACTTT.

This clone was counted only a few times. The chain couples TRBV6-5 to TRBJ1-2; no definite D call. The CDR3 runs to 14 residues. The germline V gene has CDR1 MNHEY and CDR2 SVGAGI. V was clipped by 0 bases and J by 4 bases, with 9 bases between them. This CDR3 is CASSYSQGLYGYTF. In nucleotides, the CDR3 is TGTGCCAGCAGTTACTCCCAAGGGCTCTATGGCTACACCTTC.

The DNA of the CDR3 is TGTGCCAGCAGTTCCACAGGCTACGAGCAGTACTTC. Translating gives CASSSTGYEQYF. The gene calls are TRBV27 and TRBJ2-7; tentative D call: TRBD1 (5 bases). V gave up 4 bases and J gave up 3 bases, with 7 bases separating them. Per the germline V gene, CDR1 is MNHEY and CDR2 is SMNVEV (reference sequence). CDR3 length: 12 residues.

The chain recombines TRBV6-5 with TRBJ1-1; D gene uncertain. Trimming removed 7 bases at V and 1 base at J, with 10 bases between. The CDR3 is 13 residues long. Germline CDR1 is MNHEY and CDR2 is SVGAGI. The CDR3 is CASTTTENTEAFF. The CDR3 DNA follows: TGTGCCAGCACCACTACGGAGAACACTGAAGCTTTCTTT.

The chain employs TRBV10-3 and TRBJ2-7, with 9 bases lining up with TRBD1. Germline loops: CDR1 ENHRY, CDR2 SYGVKD. The CDR3 consists of 13 residues. V was pared by 5 bases and J by 2 bases, with 1 base of the junction left unmatched. The CDR3 nucleotides are TGTGCCATCAGTAGGACAGGGGCCTACGAGCAGTACTTC. It specifies CAISRTGAYEQYF.

The chain carries TRBV7-8 and TRBJ2-7; D gene unclear. CDR3 length equals 12 residues. Germline loops: CDR1 SGHVS, CDR2 FQNEAQ. V was trimmed by 1 base and J by 0 bases, leaving 1 base between them. The CDR3 bases are TGTGCCAGCAGCTTAGGCTCCTACGAGCAGTACTTC. It specifies CASSLGSYEQYF.

The rearrangement uses TRBV9 and TRBJ1-2; no clear D. The ends were cut back, 0 bases at V and 1 base at J, with 10 bases in the middle. The CDR3 contains 15 residues. Germline V gene sequence: CDR1 SGDLS, CDR2 YYNGEE. The CDR3 DNA reads TGTGCCAGCAGCGTAGCTGGTCGCAGTAACTATGGCTACACCTTC. Its protein product is CASSVAGRSNYGYTF. Full variable domain (outside the CDR3, taken from reference TRBV9 and TRBJ1-2): DSGVTQTPKHLITATGQRVTLRCSPRSGDLSVYWYQQSLDQGLQFLIQYYNGEERAKGNILERFSAQQFPDLHSELNLSSLELGDSALYFCASSVAGRSNYGYTFGSGTRLTVV.

This clone has just a few counts. This chain links TRBV30 with TRBJ1-2; tentative D call: TRBD1 (5 bases). The V end lost 0 bases, the J end lost 7 bases, and 9 bases lay between the germline ends. Germline V lookup: CDR1 GTSNPN, CDR2 SVGIG (reference sequence). The CDR3 loop spans 12 amino acids. In nucleotides, the CDR3 is TGTGCCTGGAGTGTACGAGGGGCTGGCTACACCTTC. It encodes CAWSVRGAGYTF.

The chain combines TRBV5-1 with TRBJ1-5; tentatively, D is TRBD1 (5 bases). The ends were cut back, 4 bases at V and 4 bases at J, with 15 bases in the middle. CDR3 length: 15 residues. From germline, CDR1 is SGHRS and CDR2 YFSETQ. This CDR3 is CASSLRGGKNQPQHF. The CDR3 DNA is TGCGCCAGCAGCCTACGGGGGGGTAAGAATCAGCCCCAGCATTTT.

For the CDR3, the DNA is TGTGCCAGCAGCCCTCAACAGGGTGCTGGAAACACCATATATTTT. Its protein product is CASSPQQGAGNTIYF. The chain carries TRBV5-5 and TRBJ1-3, with a weak D call TRBD1 (6 bases). Trimming stripped 4 bases from V and 2 bases from J, with 13 bases between. The CDR3 runs 15 residues. The germline CDR1 and CDR2 sequences are SGHKS and YYEKEE (reference sequence).

The chain employs TRBV28 and TRBJ1-1; TRBD1 aligns across 10 bases. The CDR3 is 15 amino acids. Looked up from germline, CDR1 is MDHEN and CDR2 is SYDVKM. J lost 4 bases, V lost 5 bases, and 7 bases had no gene match. The CDR3 sequence is CASSGTGVRVTEAFF. For the CDR3, the DNA is TGTGCCAGCAGTGGGACAGGGGTTAGGGTCACTGAAGCTTTCTTT.